The T cell receptor (beta chain) described here comes from a study of OX40 agonist ivuxolimab in advanced cancers. About the research overall: Hepatocellular carcinoma, melanoma, renal cell or head and neck cancer affected the dose-escalation patients. Three patients showed partial responses: one hepatocellular carcinoma and two cutaneous melanoma cases. General study findings and limits: More expanded clones were seen, on average, in CD8+ T cells than in CD4+.

Produced via immunoSEQ multiplex PCR; TCRdb's table is partial and in-frame only. The repertoire holds 100,000 or so clones, with 70% to 90% as singletons. On this clone: The antigen remains undetermined.

Sequencing used CD4+ or CD8+ T cells sorted from blood, obtained in a trial of the OX40 agonist ivuxolimab. This TCR was recovered from an adult with an advanced solid tumor such as melanoma, head and neck, liver or kidney cancer.

Here the CDR3 reads CASSQVEGGNEQFF. The CDR3 DNA reads as TGCGCCAGCAGCCAAGTTGAGGGAGGGAATGAGCAGTTCTTC. The chain employs TRBV4-1 and TRBJ2-1; 7 nucleotides match TRBD2. CDR3 length: 14 residues. V lost 1 base and J lost 7; bases outside the gene matches: 4. Germline V gene data show CDR1 as MGHRA and CDR2 as YSYEKL.